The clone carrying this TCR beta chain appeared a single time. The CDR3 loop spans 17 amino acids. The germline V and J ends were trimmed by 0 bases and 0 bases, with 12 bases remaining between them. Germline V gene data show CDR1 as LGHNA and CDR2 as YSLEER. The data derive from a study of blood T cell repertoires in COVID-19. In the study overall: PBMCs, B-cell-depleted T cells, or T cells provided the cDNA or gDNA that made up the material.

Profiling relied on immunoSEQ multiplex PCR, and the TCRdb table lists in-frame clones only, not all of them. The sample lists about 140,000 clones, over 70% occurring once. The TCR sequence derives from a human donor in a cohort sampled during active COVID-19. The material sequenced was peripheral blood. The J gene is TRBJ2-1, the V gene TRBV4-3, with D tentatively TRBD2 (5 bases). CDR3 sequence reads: CASSQEPPGSSYNEQFF. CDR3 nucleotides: TGCGCCAGCAGCCAAGAGCCGCCTGGGAGCTCCTACAATGAGCAGTTCTTC.